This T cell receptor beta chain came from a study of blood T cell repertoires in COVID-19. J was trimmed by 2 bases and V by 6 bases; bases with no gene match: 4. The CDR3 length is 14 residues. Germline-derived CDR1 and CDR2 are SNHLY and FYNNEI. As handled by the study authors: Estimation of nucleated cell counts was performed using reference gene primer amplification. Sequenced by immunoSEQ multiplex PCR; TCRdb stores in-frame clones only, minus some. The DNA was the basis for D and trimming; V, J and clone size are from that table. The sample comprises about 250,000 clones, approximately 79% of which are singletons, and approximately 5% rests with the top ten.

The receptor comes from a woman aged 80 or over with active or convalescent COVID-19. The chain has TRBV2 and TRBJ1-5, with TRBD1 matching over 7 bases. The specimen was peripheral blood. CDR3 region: CASSDREGNQPQHF. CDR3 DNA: TGTGCCAGCAGCGACAGGGAGGGCAATCAGCCCCAGCATTTT. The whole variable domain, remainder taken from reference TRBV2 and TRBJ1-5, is EPEVTQTPSHQVTQMGQEVILRCVPISNHLYFYWYRQILGQKVEFLVSFYNNEISEKSEIFDDQFSVERPDGSNFTLKIRSTKLEDSAMYFCASSDREGNQPQHFGDGTRLSIL.